The source of this T cell receptor beta chain is a study of cytomegalovirus exposure and HLA in healthy donors. Study background: There were some 120 million unique TCR beta sequences, drawn from 200 million or so T cells, in an earlier analysis.

As regards this clone: Its specificity is not known.

The PCR made use of 60 Vbeta and 13 Jbeta primers. The data were produced by immunoSEQ multiplex PCR, yet TCRdb's version contains in-frame clones alone and is incomplete. The data show 220,000 or so clones, with 75% to 85% seen just once and 2.5% to 3.5% held by the top ten. General study findings and limits: A link between a missense DCLRE1C variant and TCR beta V- and J-gene trimming emerged from a later analysis. Through in vitro validation, a few CMV-associated chains were shown to be specific for CMV antigens.

Trimming took 0 bases from V and 3 from J, leaving 18 bases between them. The germline V gene encodes CDR1 SGHNT and CDR2 YENEEA. The CDR3 contains 18 residues. This chain uses TRBV11-3 with TRBJ2-1; TRBD2 is a possible D gene (7 bases). The sequence came from a woman aged 40-49 years in good health and CMV-seronegative. Material: PBMCs. DNA of the CDR3: TGTGCCAGCAGCTTAGAACCGTCGGGGGCGGGGGTCTACAATGAGCAGTTCTTC. Its protein is CASSLEPSGAGVYNEQFF. Full variable domain (missing parts from reference TRBV11-3 and TRBJ2-1): EAGVVQSPRYKIIEKKQPVAFWCNPISGHNTLYWYLQNLGQGPELLIRYENEEAVDDSQLPKDRFSAERLKGVDSTLKIQPAELGDSAVYLCASSLEPSGAGVYNEQFFGPGTRLTVL.